This entry features one T cell receptor (beta chain) sequence. For the second PCR, which ran for about 6 to 11 cycles, a sample-barcoded 5' primer and a J-beta primer mix were used. MiXCR, applied by TCRdb to the 5' RACE reads, yields one record per CDR3 protein. Of over 1,500,000 distinct CDR3 sequences listed, about two fifths are singletons. This specimen belongs to a study of blood T cells in healthy people across ages. Trimming removed 3 bases at V and 0 bases at J, with 5 bases between. Germline V lookup: CDR1 DFQATT, CDR2 SNEGSKA (reference sequence). The CDR3 covers 12 residues. Sequencing used blood. The J gene is TRBJ1-1, the V gene TRBV20-1; no reliable D call. The source is a human donor in good health. CDR3 in amino acids: CSASEVNTEAFF. For the CDR3, the DNA is TGCAGTGCTAGCGAGGTGAACACTGAAGCTTTCTTT.